The 26 T cell receptor beta chains below were found in one sample sequenced in a study of CD4 T cells in relation to SARS-CoV-2 and coronaviruses (dated by TCRdb to the early 2020s). Library creation used the immunoSEQ multiplex PCR assay. TCRdb re-hosts the immuneACCESS table, in-frame sequences only. Its copies lack some clones; in the studies checked, an unresolved V gene accounts for under half of them, and the cause for the rest is not known. Present in this sample are about 30,000 clones, about two thirds of which were seen just once. Jointly, the top ten make up more than 9% of the sample. CD4+ T cells from unexposed donors were collected before the COVID-19 pandemic (2011-2018). After about 9 days of culture, CD4+ T cells were isolated with the EasySep CD4+ T cell isolation kit. Antigens for these TCRs are unknown. The specimen sequenced was CD4+ T cells from PBMCs, cultured in vitro. Every receptor here comes from a human donor in good health.

This clone was recorded once. The chain links TRBV18 to TRBJ2-3; D is ambiguous. The germline CDR1 and CDR2 sequences are KGHSH and LQKENI. The CDR3 extends over 13 amino acids. V was trimmed by 6 bases and J by 6 bases, leaving 13 bases between them. CDR3 sequence: CASSSSDMDTQYF. Written as DNA, the CDR3 is TGTGCCAGCTCCTCCAGCGATATGGATACGCAGTATTTT.

V gene TRBV6-5 combines with J gene TRBJ1-2; no reliable D call. V gave up 6 bases and J gave up 5 bases, with 16 bases separating them. Germline V gene lookup returns CDR1 MNHEY and CDR2 SVGAGI. This CDR3 contains 14 residues. This CDR3 is CASSAAELGYGYTF. The DNA of the CDR3 is TGTGCCAGCAGCGCGGCTGAGTTAGGGTATGGCTACACCTTC.

The V and J genes are TRBV19 and TRBJ2-5; D ambiguous. V was cut by 6 bases and J by 5 bases, with 13 bases left in between. This CDR3 is built from 13 residues. Germline V gives CDR1 LNHDA, CDR2 SQIVND (reference sequence). The CDR3 reads CASRISARETQYF. The CDR3 DNA reads TGTGCCAGTAGAATCAGCGCCAGGGAGACCCAGTACTTC.

The chain is built from TRBV5-4 and TRBJ1-1; the D is unclear. The CDR3 loop spans 15 amino acids. The V gene's germline CDR1 is SGHNT and CDR2 YYREEE (reference sequence). Trimming took off 0 bases at V and 2 bases at J, with 11 bases between the two ends. The CDR3 loop is CASSLAAAINTEAFF. The CDR3 bases are TGTGCCAGCAGCTTGGCCGCAGCGATTAACACTGAAGCTTTCTTT.

In its sample, this clone was seen a few times. V is TRBV6-2 or TRBV6-3 and J is TRBJ1-4; D is uncertain. In germline, CDR1 is MNHEY, CDR2 SVGEGT. V was shortened by 0 bases and J by 8 bases, with 4 bases between the two germline ends. The length of the CDR3 is 12 residues. CDR3 loop: CASSYSGEKLFF. As DNA, the CDR3 is TGTGCCAGCAGTTACTCTGGCGAAAAACTGTTTTTT.

The chain uses TRBV21-1 and TRBJ2-7. TRBV21-1 is given as a pseudogene. The CDR3 consists of 15 residues. The CDR3 here is CASSNRGPTTYEQYF. DNA for the CDR3: TGTGCCAGCAGCAATAGAGGACCGACAACCTACGAGCAGTACTTC.

The rearrangement uses TRBV9 and TRBJ1-3; D gene unclear. The V gene's germline CDR1 is SGDLS and CDR2 YYNGEE. The CDR3 consists of 15 residues. Trimming left V 0 bases short and J 6 bases short, with 13 bases between. The CDR3 is CASSVVGGGENTIYF. The CDR3 DNA is TGTGCCAGCAGCGTAGTCGGAGGTGGAGAAAACACCATATATTTT.

The rearrangement uses TRBV6-5 and TRBJ2-3, with TRBD1 as a possible D gene (6 bases). This CDR3 is 13 amino acids long. Per germline, CDR1 MNHEY and CDR2 SVGAGI. V lost 2 bases, J lost 7 bases, and 10 bases lay in between. DNA for the CDR3: TGTGCCAGCAGTTACCCGGGACACCATACGCAGTATTTT. Encoded protein: CASSYPGHHTQYF.

The CDR3 DNA reads as TGTGCCAGCAGCTCCAACAGTAGACCGGCAGATACGCAGTATTTT. Translation: CASSSNSRPADTQYF. The rearrangement uses TRBV9 and TRBJ2-3, with unresolved D. Trimming took 4 bases from V and 4 from J, leaving 16 bases between them. CDR3 length equals 15 residues. Germline assignment: CDR1 SGDLS and CDR2 YYNGEE.

The J gene is TRBJ2-3, the V gene TRBV27; D is unclear. V was shortened by 5 bases and J by 7 bases, with 19 bases between the two germline ends. The CDR3 covers 15 residues. The germline V gene has CDR1 MNHEY and CDR2 SMNVEV (reference sequence). The CDR3 region is CASSRQQPDFHTQYF. The CDR3, as DNA: TGTGCCAGCAGTCGTCAACAGCCCGACTTTCATACGCAGTATTTT.

This rearrangement joins TRBV5-6 to TRBJ2-7; D remains ambiguous. Germline V CDR1 and CDR2: SGHDT, YYEEEE. With 4 bases removed from V and 0 bases from J, the gap between germline ends came to 11 bases. The CDR3 is 14 amino acids. As DNA, the CDR3 is TGTGCCAGCAGCCTGGACCACATCTCCTACGAGCAGTACTTC. This translates into CASSLDHISYEQYF.

The genes are TRBV7-2 and TRBJ1-3, with D possibly being TRBD1 (6 bases). Trimming cost V 1 base and J 4 bases, with 11 bases left between them. Per the germline V gene, CDR1 is SGHTA and CDR2 is FQGNSA. This CDR3 has 15 residues. The CDR3 loop reads CASSLGPGVGNTIYF. In DNA form, the CDR3 reads TGTGCCAGCAGCTTAGGTCCAGGGGTCGGAAACACCATATATTTT.

DNA of the CDR3: TGCGCCAGCAGCTTGACCGGAGGGACAGGGGGCGGCTACACCTTC. Protein sequence: CASSLTGGTGGGYTF. The V gene is TRBV5-1, the J gene TRBJ1-2, with 12 bases that match TRBD1. The germline V gene encodes CDR1 SGHRS and CDR2 YFSETQ. The CDR3 runs 15 residues. V shed 1 base, J shed 8 bases, and the junction held 6 bases outside the gene matches. The whole variable domain, filled in from reference TRBV5-1 and TRBJ1-2, reads KAGVTQTPRYLIKTRGQQVTLSCSPISGHRSVSWYQQTPGQGLQFLFEYFSETQRNKGNFPGRFSGRQFSNSRSEMNVSTLELGDSALYLCASSLTGGTGGGYTFGSGTRLTVV.

This clone has more than one count but fewer than ten. The chain employs TRBV7-2 and TRBJ2-5, with a possible D match to TRBD1 (5 bases). The length of the CDR3 is 15 residues. Per the germline V gene, CDR1 is SGHTA and CDR2 is FQGNSA. V lost 2 bases and J lost 1, with 11 bases in between. The CDR3 nucleotides are TGTGCCAGCAGCTTACAAAGACAGTCCCAAGAGACCCAGTACTTC. Translating gives CASSLQRQSQETQYF.

This chain joins TRBV3-1 (or the pseudogene TRBV3-2) and TRBJ2-5; D possibly corresponds to TRBD2 (5 bases). V lost 0 bases and J lost 5, with 10 bases in between. Germline V gene lookup returns CDR1 LGHDT and CDR2 YNNKEL (reference sequence). This CDR3 comprises 14 residues. The CDR3 DNA reads TGTGCCAGCAGCCAAGAGCGAGCGGAGGAGACCCAGTACTTC. Its translation: CASSQERAEETQYF.

This sequence joins TRBV6-5 and TRBJ1-6; TRBD1 might be the D (6 bases). V was pared by 5 bases and J by 10 bases, with 18 bases between. Germline CDR1 and CDR2: MNHEY and SVGAGI. CDR3 length: 15 amino acids. CDR3 DNA sequence: TGTGCCAGCAGTCCCTTTGGGGGGGCGCAATCACCCCTCCACTTT. Translated, it gives CASSPFGGAQSPLHF.

The rearrangement joins TRBV19 to TRBJ2-7; the match to TRBD1 covers 8 bases. Per germline, CDR1 LNHDA and CDR2 SQIVND (reference sequence). The V segment lost 4 bases and the J segment 4 bases; nucleotides outside the gene matches: 12. The CDR3 has 16 amino acids. CDR3 sequence reads: CASSTSRQGSGYEQYF. CDR3 coding DNA: TGTGCCAGTAGTACATCCCGACAGGGGAGCGGGTACGAGCAGTACTTC. Full variable domain (remainder filled in from reference TRBV19 and TRBJ2-7): DGGITQSPKYLFRKEGQNVTLSCEQNLNHDAMYWYRQDPGQGLRLIYYSQIVNDFQKGDIAEGYSVSREKKESFPLTVTSAQKNPTAFYLCASSTSRQGSGYEQYFGPGTRLTVT.

The genes are TRBV15 and TRBJ1-4, with 10 bases lining up with TRBD1. The CDR3 runs to 14 residues. V gave up 5 bases and J gave up 10 bases; unmatched junction bases: 7. Looked up from germline, CDR1 is LNHNV and CDR2 is YYDKDF (reference sequence). CDR3 amino acids: CATSSDRGLGKLFF. As DNA, the CDR3 is TGTGCCACCAGCTCAGACAGGGGGCTCGGAAAACTGTTTTTT. Filled out from reference TRBV15 and TRBJ1-4, the complete variable domain reads DAMVIQNPRYQVTQFGKPVTLSCSQTLNHNVMYWYQQKSSQAPKLLFHYYDKDFNNEADTPDNFQSRRPNTSFCFLDIRSPGLGDTAMYLCATSSDRGLGKLFFGSGTQLSVL.

The chain uses TRBV24-1 and TRBJ2-3; 8 bases map to TRBD1. The CDR3 sequence is 17 residues long. Germline trimming cut 6 bases from V and 4 bases from J; bases unmatched to any gene: 14. Germline V lookup: CDR1 KGHDR, CDR2 SFDVKD. The CDR3 here is CATSTGADPTGADTQYF. Here the CDR3 DNA reads TGTGCCACCAGTACGGGTGCGGACCCGACAGGGGCAGATACGCAGTATTTT.

The chain links TRBV7-2 to TRBJ2-7, with 8 bases matching TRBD2. With V trimmed by 7 bases and J by 7 bases, 15 bases remained unmatched. Germline V gives CDR1 SGHTA, CDR2 FQGNSA. This CDR3 comprises 15 residues. Written as DNA, the CDR3 is TGTGCCAGCACCCCTAGGGCTAGCGGGTTTGGGGAGCAGTACTTC. Translating it yields CASTPRASGFGEQYF.

V and J are TRBV10-3 and TRBJ2-1, with D perhaps matching TRBD2 (6 bases). CDR1 ENHRY and CDR2 SYGVKD come from the germline V gene. This CDR3 is 16 amino acids long. V shed 5 bases and J shed 5 bases, with 19 bases lying between them. The CDR3 sequence: CAISRNAGTLDNEQFF. CDR3 coding DNA: TGTGCCATCAGTCGCAACGCCGGGACTCTAGACAATGAGCAGTTCTTC.

This chain uses TRBV3-1 (or the pseudogene TRBV3-2) with TRBJ2-5; 10 positions match TRBD1. The germline V gene has CDR1 LGHDT and CDR2 YNNKEL (reference sequence). With 5 bases clipped from V and 5 bases from J, the junction kept 2 bases outside the gene matches. This CDR3 comprises 13 residues. This CDR3 is CASSRGQGETQYF. The CDR3 nucleotides read TGTGCCAGCAGCAGGGGACAGGGGGAGACCCAGTACTTC.

This clone appeared once. V usage is TRBV10-2 and J usage is TRBJ1-2; D call uncertain. The CDR3 sequence is 14 residues long. Per the germline V gene, CDR1 is WSHSY and CDR2 is SAAADI. The germline V and J ends were trimmed by 0 bases and 4 bases, with 9 bases remaining between them. The CDR3 coding sequence is TGCGCCAGCAGTGAGTCGGTCAGACCCTATGGCTACACCTTC. Encoded protein: CASSESVRPYGYTF.

The chain links TRBV4-3 to TRBJ2-2, with TRBD1 matching 8 bases. V trimming: 1 base; J trimming: 15 bases; junction bases outside the gene matches: 4. The CDR3 extends over 12 amino acids. Germline V gene data show CDR1 as LGHNA and CDR2 as YSLEER. CDR3 sequence reads: CASSQATGGMFF. The CDR3 nucleotides are TGCGCCAGCAGCCAAGCTACAGGGGGGATGTTTTTT.

V and J are TRBV5-8 and TRBJ2-1, with no clear D. V was cut by 0 bases and J by 1 base, with 8 bases left in between. Germline CDR1 is SGHTS and CDR2 is YDEGEE. The CDR3 contains 15 residues. This chain's CDR3 is CASSLDGQSYNEQFF. CDR3 in DNA: TGTGCCAGCAGCTTGGACGGTCAGTCCTACAATGAGCAGTTCTTC.

The CDR3 DNA reads as TGCGCCAGCAGCTTCCTGGGACTAGCGGGGAGTGACACCGGGGAGCTGTTTTTT. Protein product: CASSFLGLAGSDTGELFF. The V and J genes are TRBV5-1 and TRBJ2-2; 13 nucleotides agree with TRBD2. The germline gives CDR1 SGHRS, CDR2 YFSETQ. This CDR3 region has 18 residues. V gave up 2 bases and J gave up 3 bases; unmatched junction bases: 7.